This passage covers 16 T cell receptor beta chains from one sample sequenced in a study of blood T cell repertoires in COVID-19. Libraries were prepared by immunoSEQ multiplex PCR; TCRdb keeps only in-frame clonotypes and omits some of them. There are over 140,000 clones in the sample; 77% occur only once, and roughly 8.9% lies in the top ten. The specimen sequenced was peripheral blood. All receptors derive from a woman in her forties or fifties with active or convalescent COVID-19.

The chain recombines TRBV9 with TRBJ2-3; perhaps TRBD1 as D (5 bases). Germline V gene data show CDR1 as SGDLS and CDR2 as YYNGEE. This CDR3 comprises 15 residues. With 0 bases removed from V and 1 base from J, the gap between germline ends came to 9 bases. The CDR3 region has the DNA TGTGCCAGCAGCGTAGGGCAGGGCGGCACAGATACGCAGTATTTT. Translation gives CASSVGQGGTDTQYF.

This sequence joins TRBV7-9 and TRBJ2-2, with D unclear. CDR3 length: 15 amino acids. Germline CDR1 reads SEHNR; CDR2 reads FQNEAQ (reference sequence). V dropped 1 base and J dropped 4 bases, with 10 bases sitting between them. The DNA of the CDR3 is TGTGCCAGCAGCTTAGTCCTGACGGGCACCGGGGAGCTGTTTTTT. Translated: CASSLVLTGTGELFF. The full variable domain, in which reference TRBV7-9 and TRBJ2-2 provide the parts outside the CDR3, is DTGVSQNPRHKITKRGQNVTFRCDPISEHNRLYWYRQTLGQGPEFLTYFQNEAQLEKSRLLSDRFSAERPKGSFSTLEIQRTEQGDSAMYLCASSLVLTGTGELFFGEGSRLTVL.

This clone was counted between two and nine times. This sequence joins TRBV15 and TRBJ2-1; D is perhaps TRBD1 (6 bases). The V and J ends lost 5 bases and 4 bases respectively, with 15 bases between them. The CDR3 runs to 15 residues. The germline CDR1 and CDR2 sequences are LNHNV and YYDKDF (reference sequence). Here the CDR3 DNA reads TGTGCCACCAGCGGACCCCGGGACAATTACAATGAGCAGTTCTTC. Translating gives CATSGPRDNYNEQFF.

This sequence joins TRBV7-2 and TRBJ1-1; maybe TRBD1 (5 bases). In germline, CDR1 is SGHTA, CDR2 FQGNSA. The CDR3 runs 15 residues. V lost 5 bases and J 3 bases, leaving 16 bases between the germline ends. The CDR3 spells CASSIRGGDDTEAFF. The CDR3 region has the DNA TGTGCCAGCAGCATCCGCGGGGGGGACGACACTGAAGCTTTCTTT.

The chain uses TRBV30 and TRBJ1-1; a weak D match, TRBD1 (5 bases). The ends were cut back, 3 bases at V and 8 bases at J, with 22 bases in the middle. This CDR3 region has 15 residues. Germline-derived CDR1 and CDR2 are GTSNPN and SVGIG (reference sequence). The CDR3 loop reads CAWSRSYRRGREAFF. CDR3 DNA: TGTGCCTGGAGCCGTTCCTATCGGAGGGGAAGGGAAGCTTTCTTT. The complete variable domain, with remaining parts taken from reference TRBV30 and TRBJ1-1, reads SQTIHQWPATLVQPVGSPLSLECTVEGTSNPNLYWYRQAAGRGLQLLFYSVGIGQISSEVPQNLSASRPQDRQFILSSKKLLLSDSGFYLCAWSRSYRRGREAFFGQGTRLTVV.

The chain employs TRBV6-2 or TRBV6-3 and TRBJ2-7; possibly TRBD2 for D (5 bases). With 2 bases removed from V and 3 bases from J, the gap between germline ends came to 14 bases. CDR1 is MNHEY, CDR2 SVGEGT, per germline. This CDR3 has 15 amino acids. The chain's CDR3 is CASSYDGKVLYEQYF. In DNA form, the CDR3 reads TGTGCCAGCAGTTACGACGGGAAAGTGCTCTACGAGCAGTACTTC.

This clone has a single count. The chain links TRBV6-5 to TRBJ1-1; D is unclear. Germline V CDR1 and CDR2: MNHEY, SVGAGI. The CDR3 is 12 amino acids. Trimming pared 5 bases from V and 7 bases from J, leaving 11 bases between. The CDR3 DNA sequence: TGTGCCAGCAGTCGAACAGTGGGTGAAGCTTTCTTT. Its translation is CASSRTVGEAFF.

The CDR3 nucleotides are TGTGCCAGCAGTTCACTTCGACAGGGACAAAGAAACACCATATATTTT. Its protein is CASSSLRQGQRNTIYF. V and J are TRBV6-5 and TRBJ1-3; the match to TRBD1 covers 7 bases. The germline V gene has CDR1 MNHEY and CDR2 SVGAGI. The CDR3 length is 16 residues. With 4 bases clipped from V and 5 bases from J, the junction kept 11 bases outside the gene matches.

Only one count was recorded for this clone. The chain uses TRBV19 and TRBJ2-2; 9 nucleotides align to TRBD2. There are 15 residues in the CDR3. Germline assignment: CDR1 LNHDA and CDR2 SQIVND (reference sequence). J gave up 6 bases and V 6 bases, and 8 bases lay outside the gene matches. The DNA of the CDR3 is TGTGCCAGTAGCCCCCAGCGGGAGGTTCCCGGGGAGCTGTTTTTT. It yields the protein CASSPQREVPGELFF. Drawing the rest from reference TRBV19 and TRBJ2-2, the complete variable domain is DGGITQSPKYLFRKEGQNVTLSCEQNLNHDAMYWYRQDPGQGLRLIYYSQIVNDFQKGDIAEGYSVSREKKESFPLTVTSAQKNPTAFYLCASSPQREVPGELFFGEGSRLTVL.

The chain is built from TRBV27 and TRBJ1-1; TRBD1 aligns across 9 bases. This CDR3 spans 17 amino acids. The germline CDR1 and CDR2 sequences are MNHEY and SMNVEV (reference sequence). Trimming removed 3 bases from V and 1 base from J; junction bases left unmatched: 9. In DNA, the CDR3 is TGTGCCAGCAGTTTGGGACAGGGCCGGTATGAGAACACTGAAGCTTTCTTT. Amino acids: CASSLGQGRYENTEAFF.

The CDR3 here is CASSPITRNTEAFF. The DNA of the CDR3 is TGTGCCAGCTCACCGATTACGAGGAACACTGAAGCTTTCTTT. This chain uses TRBV18 with TRBJ1-1; no clear D. CDR3 size: 14 residues. CDR1 is KGHSH, CDR2 LQKENI, per germline. Trimming took 3 bases from V and 1 from J, leaving 9 bases between them.

The chain couples TRBV28 to TRBJ2-7; D is ambiguous. With 3 bases removed from V and 2 bases from J, the gap between germline ends came to 14 bases. Germline CDR1 MDHEN, CDR2 SYDVKM. The CDR3 extends over 15 amino acids. The CDR3 loop is CASSFSPVLTYEQYF. CDR3 in DNA: TGTGCCAGCAGTTTCTCCCCGGTACTTACCTACGAGCAGTACTTC.

This chain connects TRBV6-2 or TRBV6-3 to TRBJ1-5, with D unresolved. Germline CDR1 MNHEY, CDR2 SVGEGT. V shed 0 bases and J shed 6 bases, with 6 bases lying between them. The CDR3 spans 13 residues. In nucleotides, the CDR3 is TGTGCCAGCAGTTACTCAGGAGTTCAGCCCCAGCATTTT. It yields the protein CASSYSGVQPQHF.

The genes are TRBV7-9 and TRBJ2-2; no clear D. Germline CDR1 reads SEHNR; CDR2 reads FQNEAQ (reference sequence). Deletions cut 0 bases from V and 4 bases from J, with 6 bases between. The CDR3 contains 14 residues. CDR3: CASSLARSTGELFF. In DNA form, the CDR3 reads TGTGCCAGCAGCTTAGCGCGTAGCACCGGGGAGCTGTTTTTT.

Regarding this clone: One end of the junction is discordant with germline, which a read error may explain. The chain has TRBV27 and TRBJ2-7; 9 bases agree with TRBD1. The V gene's germline CDR1 is MNHEY and CDR2 SMNVEV (reference sequence). The CDR3 totals 16 residues. CDR3 region: CASSVSTGTGSYEQYF. CDR3 nucleotides: TGTGCCAGCAGTGTATCTACCGGGACAGGGTCCTACGAGCAGTACTTC.

This clone was recorded a few times. The chain has TRBV13 and TRBJ1-1, with a tentative D call TRBD1 (5 bases). CDR3 length: 16 amino acids. The V end was cut by 5 bases, the J end by 0 bases, with 16 bases between. CDR1 is PRHDT, CDR2 FYEKMQ, per germline (reference sequence). CDR3 loop: CASSLRGSGLNTEAFF. As DNA, the CDR3 is TGTGCCAGCAGCCTCCGGGGGAGTGGACTGAACACTGAAGCTTTCTTT.